These T cell receptor beta chains were read from a single sample in a study of T cell responses to AZD1222 COVID-19 vaccine. Here immunoSEQ multiplex PCR was the method, and the copy in TCRdb shows in-frame clones only, minus some. The table records approximately 180,000 clones, over 80% of them present only once. The sample was peripheral blood, taken on day 0 of AZD1222 vaccination. The receptors come from an adult in good health. The CDR3 runs from the conserved cysteine through the conserved F or W. The order of the fields is J gene, V gene, CDR3 protein.

>TRBJ2-5|TRBV10-1
CASKPTSGRGWETQYF
>TRBJ1-1|TRBV5-1
CASSSDRDGTEAFF
>TRBJ1-1|TRBV28
CASSSGSMLAFF
>TRBJ2-3|TRBV15
CATSLGLTDTQYF
>TRBJ2-1|TRBV4-1
CASSPGNEQFF
>TRBJ1-1|TRBV28
CASSFRGSTEAFF
>TRBJ1-3|TRBV7-2
CASSPDRMYSGNTIYF
>TRBJ2-1|TRBV3-1/TRBV3-2
CASSRLPIAASSSYNEQFF
>TRBJ2-7|TRBV6-6
CASSSFPYEQYF
>TRBJ2-3|TRBV6-4
CASSEAAGTDTQYF
>TRBJ2-1|TRBV12-3/TRBV12-4
CASTEQGYEQFF
>TRBJ1-2|TRBV28
CASSLTAREQGYTF
>TRBJ1-5|TRBV19
CATNQGGNQPQHF
>TRBJ1-1|TRBV6-4
CASNNGHPSGEAFF
>TRBJ1-3|TRBV15
CATSRGQTGSGNTIYF
>TRBJ2-1|TRBV27
CASSLKLAGLNEQFF
>TRBJ1-1|TRBV5-6
CASSLSGRGAFF
>TRBJ1-2|TRBV7-9
CASSLGQGGYTF
>TRBJ1-2|TRBV5-4
CASSLWGDYGYTF
>TRBJ1-2|TRBV2
CASSRDVSDYGYTF
>TRBJ1-4|TRBV5-1
CASSLGTGPSTNEKLFF
>TRBJ1-2|TRBV7-2
CASVRGLPDYGYTF
>TRBJ1-1|TRBV13
CASSLVGENTEAFF
>TRBJ1-2|TRBV4-1
CASSEDSSGYGYTF
>TRBJ2-2|TRBV18
CASSSPREGSNTGELFF
>TRBJ1-2|TRBV20-1
CSARSSYGYTF
>TRBJ2-1|TRBV5-6
CASSFAGGPHEQFF
>TRBJ1-4|TRBV19
CASNPGLNEKLFF
>TRBJ1-1|TRBV27
CASSSTGNTEAFF
>TRBJ2-5|TRBV6-6
CASTRYLAGEETQYF
>TRBJ1-5|TRBV18
CASSPQGGRNQPQHF
>TRBJ1-1|TRBV7-4
CASSSDRNQRDTEAFF
>TRBJ2-3|TRBV29-1
CSVEDRGSRTDTQYF
>TRBJ2-1|TRBV5-1
CASSPRTSGAYNEQFF
>TRBJ1-5|TRBV25-1
CASRDAGVNQPQHF
>TRBJ2-3|TRBV10-3
CAISESEGHTQYF
>TRBJ1-4|TRBV10-2
CASSESNDNEKLFF
>TRBJ1-1|TRBV2
CASSTGRNTEAFF
>TRBJ1-1|TRBV7-9
CASSSGQGGLGTLVAFF
>TRBJ2-7|TRBV19
CASSMGFRGTSGKNEQYF
>TRBJ1-2|TRBV10-3
CAISEGSGGYTF
>TRBJ1-5|TRBV19
CASSIRSRGSNQPQHF
>TRBJ1-2|TRBV5-6
CASSLARLASYGYTF
>TRBJ1-4|TRBV30
CAWSGFGPNEKLFF
>TRBJ1-4|TRBV5-8
CASSLVRPPRGKLFF
>TRBJ1-1|TRBV3-1/TRBV3-2
CASSEEHRSTEAFF
>TRBJ1-3|TRBV30
CAWRGLGNTIYF
>TRBJ1-5|TRBV2
CASSVGTEPQHF
>TRBJ1-5|TRBV15
CATSRDQPGDQPQHF
>TRBJ1-2|TRBV28
CASSTTRRAPNYGYTF